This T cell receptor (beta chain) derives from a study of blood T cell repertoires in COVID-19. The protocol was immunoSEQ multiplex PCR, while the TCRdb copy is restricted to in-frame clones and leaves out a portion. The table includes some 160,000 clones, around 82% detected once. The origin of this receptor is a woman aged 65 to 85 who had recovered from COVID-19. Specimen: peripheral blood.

The CDR3 DNA reads TGTGCCAGCAGTGTCCGTCAGGGGGCTGATGGCTACACCTTC. Its protein product is CASSVRQGADGYTF. The chain recombines TRBV6-1 with TRBJ1-2; 8 nucleotides match TRBD1. CDR1 and CDR2 (germline): MNHNS, SASEGT. J lost 6 bases, V lost 4 bases, and 7 bases had no gene match. This CDR3 spans 14 amino acids.